This T cell receptor beta chain was sequenced during a study of T cell clones after liver transplantation. This table comes from immunoSEQ multiplex PCR, and its TCRdb copy is limited to in-frame clones, with some not included. This table has 25,000 to 35,000 clones, about 95% appearing once. The sequencing used CD8+ T cells from blood, collected 12 months after liver transplant. This clonotype was sampled from a human patient who received a liver transplant. Some T cells may be provided by the graft donor.

The CDR3 sequence is CASSSPGSLVDNEQFF. CDR3 coding DNA: TGTGCCAGCAGCTCTCCTGGGAGTTTAGTAGACAATGAGCAGTTCTTC. The chain has TRBV7-9 and TRBJ2-1, with a possible D match to TRBD2 (5 bases). The V and J ends lost 4 bases and 5 bases respectively, with 18 bases between them. Looked up from germline, CDR1 is SEHNR and CDR2 is FQNEAQ (reference sequence). CDR3 size: 16 residues.